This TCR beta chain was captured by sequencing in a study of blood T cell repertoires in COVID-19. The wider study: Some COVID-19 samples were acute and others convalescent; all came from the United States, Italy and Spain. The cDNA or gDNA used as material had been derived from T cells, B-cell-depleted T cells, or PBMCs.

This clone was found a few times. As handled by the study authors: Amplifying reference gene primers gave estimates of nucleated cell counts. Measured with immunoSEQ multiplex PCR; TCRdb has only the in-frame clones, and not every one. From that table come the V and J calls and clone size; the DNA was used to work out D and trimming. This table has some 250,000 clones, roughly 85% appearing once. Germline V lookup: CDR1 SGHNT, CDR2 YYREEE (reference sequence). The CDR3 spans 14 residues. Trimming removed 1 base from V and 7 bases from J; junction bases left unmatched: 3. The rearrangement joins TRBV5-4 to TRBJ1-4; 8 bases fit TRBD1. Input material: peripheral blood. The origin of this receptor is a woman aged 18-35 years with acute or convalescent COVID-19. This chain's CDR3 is CASSLQGAAEKLFF. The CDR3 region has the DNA TGTGCCAGCAGCTTGCAGGGGGCCGCTGAAAAACTGTTTTTT.